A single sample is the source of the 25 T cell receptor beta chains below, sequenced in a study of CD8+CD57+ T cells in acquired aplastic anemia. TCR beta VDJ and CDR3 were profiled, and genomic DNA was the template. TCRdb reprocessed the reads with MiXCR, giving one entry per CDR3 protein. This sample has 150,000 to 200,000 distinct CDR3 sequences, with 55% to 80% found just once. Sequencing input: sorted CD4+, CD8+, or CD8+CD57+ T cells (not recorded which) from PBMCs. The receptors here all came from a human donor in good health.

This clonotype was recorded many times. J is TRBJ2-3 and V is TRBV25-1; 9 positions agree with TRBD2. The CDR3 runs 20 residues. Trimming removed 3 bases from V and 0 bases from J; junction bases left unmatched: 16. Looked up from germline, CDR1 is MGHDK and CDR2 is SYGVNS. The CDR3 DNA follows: TGTGCCAGCAGTGAGAGAAGAGCGGGAGGCTTTTCGTTTAGCACAGATACGCAGTATTTT. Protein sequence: CASSERRAGGFSFSTDTQYF.

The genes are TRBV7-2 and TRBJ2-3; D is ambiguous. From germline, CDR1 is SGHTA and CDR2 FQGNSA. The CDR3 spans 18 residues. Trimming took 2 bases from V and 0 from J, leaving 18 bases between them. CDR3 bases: TGTGCCAGCAGCTTAAATGATCTTCCCTCCATTAGCACAGATACGCAGTATTTT. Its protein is CASSLNDLPSISTDTQYF. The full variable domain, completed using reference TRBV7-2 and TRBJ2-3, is GAGVSQSPSNKVTEKGKDVELRCDPISGHTALYWYRQSLGQGLEFLIYFQGNSAPDKSGLPSDRFSAERTGGSVSTLTIQRTQQEDSAVYLCASSLNDLPSISTDTQYFGPGTRLTVL.

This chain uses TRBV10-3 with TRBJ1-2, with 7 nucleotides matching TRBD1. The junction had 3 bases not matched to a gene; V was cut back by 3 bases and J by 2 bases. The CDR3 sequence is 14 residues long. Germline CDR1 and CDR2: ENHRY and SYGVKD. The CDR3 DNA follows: TGTGCCATCAGTGACGGCAGGGGGAACTATGGCTACACCTTC. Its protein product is CAISDGRGNYGYTF.

Here the CDR3 DNA reads TGTGCCATCAGGGAACTAGCGGAATCCTACGAGCAGTACTTC. This translates into CAIRELAESYEQYF. The chain links TRBV10-3 to TRBJ2-7, with TRBD2 matching over 8 bases. The CDR3 is made up of 14 amino acids. Germline V gives CDR1 ENHRY, CDR2 SYGVKD. V was clipped by 6 bases and J by 1 base; unmatched bases: 5.

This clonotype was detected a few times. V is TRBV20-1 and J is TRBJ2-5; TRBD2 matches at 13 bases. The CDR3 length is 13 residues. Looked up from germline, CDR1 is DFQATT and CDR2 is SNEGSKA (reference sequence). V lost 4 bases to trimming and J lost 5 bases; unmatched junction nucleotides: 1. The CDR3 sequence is CSATGLAGETQYF. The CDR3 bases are TGCAGTGCTACGGGACTAGCGGGGGAGACCCAGTACTTC.

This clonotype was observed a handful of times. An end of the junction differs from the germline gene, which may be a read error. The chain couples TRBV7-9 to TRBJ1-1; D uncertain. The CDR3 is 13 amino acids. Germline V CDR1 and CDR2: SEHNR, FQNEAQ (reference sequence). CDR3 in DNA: TGTGCCAGCAGCGTAGCGAGAGGACGTGAAGCTTTCTTT. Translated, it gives CASSVARGREAFF.

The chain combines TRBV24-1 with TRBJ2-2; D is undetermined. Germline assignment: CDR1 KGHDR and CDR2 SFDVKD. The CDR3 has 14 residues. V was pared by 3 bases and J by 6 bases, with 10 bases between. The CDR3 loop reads CATSDIDLPGELFF. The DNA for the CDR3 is TGTGCCACCAGTGATATTGACCTCCCCGGGGAGCTGTTTTTT.

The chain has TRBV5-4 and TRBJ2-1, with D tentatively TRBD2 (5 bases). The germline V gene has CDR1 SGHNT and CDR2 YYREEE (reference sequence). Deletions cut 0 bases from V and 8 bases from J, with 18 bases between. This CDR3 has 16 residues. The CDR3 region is CASSLGAGVADDEQFF. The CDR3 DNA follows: TGTGCCAGCAGCTTGGGCGCGGGCGTAGCTGACGATGAGCAGTTCTTC.

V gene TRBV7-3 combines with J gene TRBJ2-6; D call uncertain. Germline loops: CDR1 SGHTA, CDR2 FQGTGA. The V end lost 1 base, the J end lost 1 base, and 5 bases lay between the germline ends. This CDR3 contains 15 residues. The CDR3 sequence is CASSLMGSGANVLTF. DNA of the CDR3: TGTGCCAGCAGCTTAATGGGTTCTGGGGCCAACGTCCTGACTTTC.

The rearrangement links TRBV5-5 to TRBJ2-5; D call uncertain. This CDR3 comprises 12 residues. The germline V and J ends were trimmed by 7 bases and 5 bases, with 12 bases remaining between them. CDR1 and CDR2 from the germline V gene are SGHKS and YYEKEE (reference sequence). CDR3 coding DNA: TGTGCCAGCGGCCCCGATTATGAGACCCAGTACTTC. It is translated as CASGPDYETQYF. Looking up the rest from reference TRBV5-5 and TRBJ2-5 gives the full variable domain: DAGVTQSPTHLIKTRGQQVTLRCSPISGHKSVSWYQQVLGQGPQFIFQYYEKEERGRGNFPDRFSARQFPNYSSELNVNALLLGDSALYLCASGPDYETQYFGPGTRLLVL.

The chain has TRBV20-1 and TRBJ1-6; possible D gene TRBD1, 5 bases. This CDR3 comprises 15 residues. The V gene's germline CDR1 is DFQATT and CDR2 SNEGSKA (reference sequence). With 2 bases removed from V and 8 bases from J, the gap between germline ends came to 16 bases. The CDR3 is CSARSRGGIDSPLHF. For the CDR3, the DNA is TGCAGTGCTAGATCAAGGGGAGGGATAGATTCACCCCTCCACTTT.

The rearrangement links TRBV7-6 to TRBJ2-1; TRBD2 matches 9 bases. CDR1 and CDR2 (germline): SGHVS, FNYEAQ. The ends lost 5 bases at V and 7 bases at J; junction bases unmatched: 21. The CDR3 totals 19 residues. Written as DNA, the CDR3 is TGTGCCAGCAGCCGGCCCGACACCCGGGATAGCGGGGGAGGTAATGAGCAGTTCTTC. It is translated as CASSRPDTRDSGGGNEQFF.

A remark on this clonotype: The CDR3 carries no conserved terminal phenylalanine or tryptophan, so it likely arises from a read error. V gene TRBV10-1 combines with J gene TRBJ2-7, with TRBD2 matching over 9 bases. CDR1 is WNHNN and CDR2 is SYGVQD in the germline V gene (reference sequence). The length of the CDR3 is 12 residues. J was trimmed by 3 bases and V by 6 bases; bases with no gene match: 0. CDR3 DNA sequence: TGCGCCAGCAGGACTAGCGGCTACGAGCAGTACCTC. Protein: CASRTSGYEQYL.

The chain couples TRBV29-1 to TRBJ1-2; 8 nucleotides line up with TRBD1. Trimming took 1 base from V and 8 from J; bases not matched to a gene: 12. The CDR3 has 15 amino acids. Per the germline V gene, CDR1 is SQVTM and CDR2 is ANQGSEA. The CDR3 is CSVEGPRRQGRGYTF. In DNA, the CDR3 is TGCAGCGTTGAAGGCCCAAGACGACAGGGGAGGGGCTACACCTTC.

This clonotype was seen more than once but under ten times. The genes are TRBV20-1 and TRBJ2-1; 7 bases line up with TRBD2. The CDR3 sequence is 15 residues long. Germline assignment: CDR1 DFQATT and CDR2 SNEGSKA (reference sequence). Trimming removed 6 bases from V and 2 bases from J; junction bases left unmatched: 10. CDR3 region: CSAPPLLAAYNEQFF. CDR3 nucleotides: TGCAGTGCCCCTCCATTGCTAGCGGCCTACAATGAGCAGTTCTTC.

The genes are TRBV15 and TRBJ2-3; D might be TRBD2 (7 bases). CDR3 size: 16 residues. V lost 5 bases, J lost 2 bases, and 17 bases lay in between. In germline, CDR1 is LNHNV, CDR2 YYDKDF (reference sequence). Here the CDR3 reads CATSDGRGTNTDTQYF. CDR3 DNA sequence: TGTGCCACCAGCGACGGTAGGGGGACTAACACAGATACGCAGTATTTT.

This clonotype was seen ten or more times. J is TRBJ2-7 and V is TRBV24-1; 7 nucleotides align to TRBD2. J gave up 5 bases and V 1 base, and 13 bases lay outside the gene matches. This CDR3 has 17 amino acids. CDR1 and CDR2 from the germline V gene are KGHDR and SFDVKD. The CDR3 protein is CATSDFRRERELDEQYF. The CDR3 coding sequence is TGTGCCACCAGTGATTTTAGGCGGGAGAGAGAGCTGGACGAGCAGTACTTC.

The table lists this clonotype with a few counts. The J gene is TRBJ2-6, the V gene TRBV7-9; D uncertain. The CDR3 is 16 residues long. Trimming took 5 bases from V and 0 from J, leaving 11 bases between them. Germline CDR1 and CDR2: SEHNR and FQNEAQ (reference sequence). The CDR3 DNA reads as TGTGCCAGCAGCCTAGGCCTGTACTCTGGGGCCAACGTCCTGACTTTC. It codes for CASSLGLYSGANVLTF.

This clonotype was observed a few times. CDR3 DNA: TGTGCCAGCAGCGTAGCGCAGGGTCAGACCCAGTACTTC. Encoded protein: CASSVAQGQTQYF. The rearrangement uses TRBV9 and TRBJ2-5, with D tentatively TRBD1 (5 bases). Germline lookup yields CDR1 SGDLS and CDR2 YYNGEE. Trimming left V 0 bases short and J 6 bases short, with 9 bases between. The CDR3 spans 13 residues.

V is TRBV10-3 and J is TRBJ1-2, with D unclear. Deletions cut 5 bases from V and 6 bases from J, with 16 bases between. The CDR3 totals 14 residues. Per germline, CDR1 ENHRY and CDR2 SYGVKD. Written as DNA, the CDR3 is TGTGCCATCAGTTCGAGGGATCTCGTTGATGGCTACACCTTC. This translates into CAISSRDLVDGYTF.

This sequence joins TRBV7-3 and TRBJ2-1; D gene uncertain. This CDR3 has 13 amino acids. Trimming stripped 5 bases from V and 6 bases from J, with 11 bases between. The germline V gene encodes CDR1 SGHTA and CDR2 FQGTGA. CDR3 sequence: CASSPQAVNEQFF. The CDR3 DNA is TGTGCCAGCAGCCCACAAGCCGTCAATGAGCAGTTCTTC.

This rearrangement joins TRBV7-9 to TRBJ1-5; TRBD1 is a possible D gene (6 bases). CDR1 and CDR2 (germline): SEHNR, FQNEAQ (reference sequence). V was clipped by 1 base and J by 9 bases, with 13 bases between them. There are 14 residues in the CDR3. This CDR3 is CASSLGTELGPQHF. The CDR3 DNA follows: TGTGCCAGCAGCTTAGGGACAGAGTTGGGGCCCCAGCATTTT.

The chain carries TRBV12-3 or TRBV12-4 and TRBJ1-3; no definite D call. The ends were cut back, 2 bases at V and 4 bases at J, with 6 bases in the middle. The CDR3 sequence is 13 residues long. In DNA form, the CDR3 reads TGTGCCAGCAGTTTAATCCACGGAAACACCATATATTTT. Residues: CASSLIHGNTIYF.

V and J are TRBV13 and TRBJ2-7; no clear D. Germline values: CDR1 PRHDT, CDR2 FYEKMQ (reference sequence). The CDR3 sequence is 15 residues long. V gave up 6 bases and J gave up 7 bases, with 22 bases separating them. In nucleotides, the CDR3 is TGTGCCAGCAGTCCTATAGGCGCCCCTTTTGGGGAGCAGTACTTC. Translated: CASSPIGAPFGEQYF.

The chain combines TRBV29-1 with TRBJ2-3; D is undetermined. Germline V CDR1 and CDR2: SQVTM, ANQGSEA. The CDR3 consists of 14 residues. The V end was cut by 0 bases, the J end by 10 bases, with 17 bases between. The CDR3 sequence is CSVEDPLLMPSQYF. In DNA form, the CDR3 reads TGCAGCGTTGAAGACCCCCTCCTGATGCCTTCGCAGTATTTT.